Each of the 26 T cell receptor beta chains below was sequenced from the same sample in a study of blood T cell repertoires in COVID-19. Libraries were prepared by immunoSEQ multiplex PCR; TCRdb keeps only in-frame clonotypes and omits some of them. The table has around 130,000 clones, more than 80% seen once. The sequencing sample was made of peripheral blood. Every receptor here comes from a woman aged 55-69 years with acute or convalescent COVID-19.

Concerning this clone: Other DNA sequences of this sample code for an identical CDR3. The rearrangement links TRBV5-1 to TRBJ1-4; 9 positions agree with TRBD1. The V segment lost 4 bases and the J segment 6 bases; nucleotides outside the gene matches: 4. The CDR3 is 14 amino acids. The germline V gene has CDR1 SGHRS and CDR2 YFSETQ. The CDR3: CASSPGQGDEKLFF. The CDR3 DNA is TGCGCCAGCAGCCCGGGACAGGGCGATGAAAAACTGTTTTTT.

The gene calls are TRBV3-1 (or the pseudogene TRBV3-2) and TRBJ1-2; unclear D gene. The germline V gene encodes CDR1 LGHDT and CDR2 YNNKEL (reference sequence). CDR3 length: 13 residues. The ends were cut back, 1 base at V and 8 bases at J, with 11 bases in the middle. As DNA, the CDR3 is TGTGCCAGCAGCCAAGGTCGCAGCAGGGGCTACACCTTC. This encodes CASSQGRSRGYTF.

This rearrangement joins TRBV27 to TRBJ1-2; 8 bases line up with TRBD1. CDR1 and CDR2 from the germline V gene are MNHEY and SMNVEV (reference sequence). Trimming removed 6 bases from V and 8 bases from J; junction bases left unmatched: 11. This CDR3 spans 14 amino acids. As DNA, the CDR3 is TGTGCCAGCAGAGAAAGAGACAGGGGAGGAGGCTACACCTTC. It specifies CASRERDRGGGYTF.

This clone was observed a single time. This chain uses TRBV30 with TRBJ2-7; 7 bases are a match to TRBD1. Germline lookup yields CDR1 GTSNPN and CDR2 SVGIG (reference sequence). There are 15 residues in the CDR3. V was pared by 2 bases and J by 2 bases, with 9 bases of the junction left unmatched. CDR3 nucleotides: TGTGCCTGGAGTCTCGGGGCGACAGGGACCTACGAGCAGTACGTC. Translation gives CAWSLGATGTYEQYV.

CDR3 loop: CASSSIAGGPSGELFF. CDR3 nucleotides: TGTGCCAGCAGCTCGATAGCGGGGGGGCCCTCCGGGGAGCTGTTTTTT. The chain carries TRBV11-2 and TRBJ2-2; 11 nucleotides match TRBD2. Germline-derived CDR1 and CDR2 are SGHAT and FQNNGV. CDR3 length equals 16 residues. J lost 6 bases, V lost 4 bases, and 7 bases had no gene match.

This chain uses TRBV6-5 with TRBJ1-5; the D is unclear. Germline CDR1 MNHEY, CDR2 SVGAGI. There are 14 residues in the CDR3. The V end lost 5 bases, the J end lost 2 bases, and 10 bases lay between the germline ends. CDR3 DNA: TGTGCCAGCAGTCGACGGGGTGGCAATCAGCCCCAGCATTTT. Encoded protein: CASSRRGGNQPQHF.

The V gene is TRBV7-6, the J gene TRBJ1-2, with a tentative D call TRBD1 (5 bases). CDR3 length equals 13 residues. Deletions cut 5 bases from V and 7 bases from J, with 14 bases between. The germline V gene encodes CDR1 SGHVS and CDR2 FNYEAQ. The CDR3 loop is CASSPDTWGGYTF. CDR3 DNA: TGTGCCAGCAGCCCGGACACGTGGGGTGGCTACACCTTC.

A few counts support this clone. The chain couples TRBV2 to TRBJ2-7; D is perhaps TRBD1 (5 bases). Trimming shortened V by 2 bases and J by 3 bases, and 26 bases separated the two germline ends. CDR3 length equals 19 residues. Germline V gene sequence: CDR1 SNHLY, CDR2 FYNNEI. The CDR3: CASSETPWPITGIHYEQYF. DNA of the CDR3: TGTGCCAGCAGTGAAACTCCGTGGCCTATTACAGGAATCCACTACGAGCAGTACTTC.

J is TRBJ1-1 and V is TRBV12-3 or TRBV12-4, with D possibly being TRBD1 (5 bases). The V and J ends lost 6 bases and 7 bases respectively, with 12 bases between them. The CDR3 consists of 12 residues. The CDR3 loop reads CASSLTAVEAFF. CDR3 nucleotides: TGTGCCAGCAGCCTGACAGCCGTTGAAGCTTTCTTT.

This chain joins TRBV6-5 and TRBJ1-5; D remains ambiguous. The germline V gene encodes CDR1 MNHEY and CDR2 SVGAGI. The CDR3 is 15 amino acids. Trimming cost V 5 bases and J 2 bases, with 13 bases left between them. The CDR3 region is CASSPGLRGNQPQHF. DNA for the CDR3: TGTGCCAGCAGTCCCGGACTGAGGGGCAATCAGCCCCAGCATTTT.

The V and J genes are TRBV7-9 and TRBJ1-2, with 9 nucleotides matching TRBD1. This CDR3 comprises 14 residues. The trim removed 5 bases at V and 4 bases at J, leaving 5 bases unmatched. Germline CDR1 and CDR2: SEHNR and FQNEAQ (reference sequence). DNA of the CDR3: TGTGCCAGCAGCCCCGGGACAGGGCTCTATGGCTACACCTTC. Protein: CASSPGTGLYGYTF.

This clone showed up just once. This CDR3 is CASSLGQGSGYTF. CDR3 in DNA: TGTGCCAGCAGCCTAGGACAGGGGAGTGGCTACACCTTC. J is TRBJ1-2 and V is TRBV28; 9 bases fit TRBD1. There are 13 residues in the CDR3. Trimming at V came to 6 bases and at J to 7 bases, leaving 6 bases not matched to a gene. The germline CDR1 and CDR2 sequences are MDHEN and SYDVKM.

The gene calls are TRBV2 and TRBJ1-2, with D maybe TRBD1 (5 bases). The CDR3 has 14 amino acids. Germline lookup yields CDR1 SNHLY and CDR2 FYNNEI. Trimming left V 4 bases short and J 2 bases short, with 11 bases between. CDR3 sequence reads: CASSAGSLNYGYTF. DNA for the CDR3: TGTGCCAGCAGTGCAGGGTCTTTAAACTATGGCTACACCTTC.

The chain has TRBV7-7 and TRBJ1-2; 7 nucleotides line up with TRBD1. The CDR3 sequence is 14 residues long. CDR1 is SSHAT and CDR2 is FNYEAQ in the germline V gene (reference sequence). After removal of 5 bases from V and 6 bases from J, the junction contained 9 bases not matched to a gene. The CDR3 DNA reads TGTGCCAGCAGCCCAATTACAGGGGCGAATGGCTACACCTTC. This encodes CASSPITGANGYTF.

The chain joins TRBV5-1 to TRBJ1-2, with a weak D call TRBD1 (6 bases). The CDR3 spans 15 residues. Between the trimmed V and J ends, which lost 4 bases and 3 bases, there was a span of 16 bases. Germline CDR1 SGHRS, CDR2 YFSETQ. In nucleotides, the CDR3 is TGCGCCAGCAGCCCAACCGGGTCAGGGGACTATGGCTACACCTTC. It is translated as CASSPTGSGDYGYTF. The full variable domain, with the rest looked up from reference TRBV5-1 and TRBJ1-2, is KAGVTQTPRYLIKTRGQQVTLSCSPISGHRSVSWYQQTPGQGLQFLFEYFSETQRNKGNFPGRFSGRQFSNSRSEMNVSTLELGDSALYLCASSPTGSGDYGYTFGSGTRLTVV.

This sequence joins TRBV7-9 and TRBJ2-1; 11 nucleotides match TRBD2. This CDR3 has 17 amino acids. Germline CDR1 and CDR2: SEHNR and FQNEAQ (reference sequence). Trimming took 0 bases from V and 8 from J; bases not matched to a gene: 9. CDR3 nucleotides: TGTGCCAGCAGCTTAGCCCGCCTAGCGGGGGGCGTAGATGAGCAGTTCTTC. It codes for CASSLARLAGGVDEQFF. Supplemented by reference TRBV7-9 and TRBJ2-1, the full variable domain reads DTGVSQNPRHKITKRGQNVTFRCDPISEHNRLYWYRQTLGQGPEFLTYFQNEAQLEKSRLLSDRFSAERPKGSFSTLEIQRTEQGDSAMYLCASSLARLAGGVDEQFFGPGTRLTVL.

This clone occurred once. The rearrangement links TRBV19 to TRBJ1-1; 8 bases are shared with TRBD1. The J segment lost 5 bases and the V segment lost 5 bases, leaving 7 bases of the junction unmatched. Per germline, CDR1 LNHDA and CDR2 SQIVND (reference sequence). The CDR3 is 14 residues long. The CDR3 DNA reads TGTGCCAGTAGTCCGAGACAGGGGCGGACTGAAGCTTTCTTT. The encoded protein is CASSPRQGRTEAFF. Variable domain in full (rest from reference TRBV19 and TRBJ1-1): DGGITQSPKYLFRKEGQNVTLSCEQNLNHDAMYWYRQDPGQGLRLIYYSQIVNDFQKGDIAEGYSVSREKKESFPLTVTSAQKNPTAFYLCASSPRQGRTEAFFGQGTRLTVV.

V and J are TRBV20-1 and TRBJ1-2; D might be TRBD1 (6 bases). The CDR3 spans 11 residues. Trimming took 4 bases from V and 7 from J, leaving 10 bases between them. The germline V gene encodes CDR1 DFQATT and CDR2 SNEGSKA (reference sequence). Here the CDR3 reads CSATGDPGYTF. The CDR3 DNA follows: TGCAGTGCTACAGGGGATCCTGGCTACACCTTC.

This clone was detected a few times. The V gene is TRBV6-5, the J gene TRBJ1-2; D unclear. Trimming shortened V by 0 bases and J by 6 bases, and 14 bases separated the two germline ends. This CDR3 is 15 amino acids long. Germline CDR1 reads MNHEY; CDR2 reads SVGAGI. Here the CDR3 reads CASSYSRGPGNGYTF. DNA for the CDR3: TGTGCCAGCAGTTACTCGAGAGGGCCGGGAAATGGCTACACCTTC.

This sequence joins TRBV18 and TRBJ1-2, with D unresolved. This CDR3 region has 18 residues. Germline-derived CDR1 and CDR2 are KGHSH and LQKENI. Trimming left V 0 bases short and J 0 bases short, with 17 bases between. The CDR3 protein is CASSPPQEGTGTNYGYTF. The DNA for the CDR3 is TGTGCCAGCTCACCACCGCAGGAAGGCACGGGAACTAACTATGGCTACACCTTC.

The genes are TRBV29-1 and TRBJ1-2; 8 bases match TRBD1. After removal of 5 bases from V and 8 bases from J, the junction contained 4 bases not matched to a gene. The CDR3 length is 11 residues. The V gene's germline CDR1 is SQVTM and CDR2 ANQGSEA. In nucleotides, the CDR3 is TGCAGCGTTCGGACAGGGATCGGCTACACCTTC. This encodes CSVRTGIGYTF.

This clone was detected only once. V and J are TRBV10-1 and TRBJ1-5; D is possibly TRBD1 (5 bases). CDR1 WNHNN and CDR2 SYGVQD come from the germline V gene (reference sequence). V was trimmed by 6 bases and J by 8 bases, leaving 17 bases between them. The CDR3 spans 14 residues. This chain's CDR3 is CASSHQGGGKPQHF. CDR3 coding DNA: TGCGCCAGCAGCCACCAGGGCGGGGGGAAGCCCCAGCATTTT.

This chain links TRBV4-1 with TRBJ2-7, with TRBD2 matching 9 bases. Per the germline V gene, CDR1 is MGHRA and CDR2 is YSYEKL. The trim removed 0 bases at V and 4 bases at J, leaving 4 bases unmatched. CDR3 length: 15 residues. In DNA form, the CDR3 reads TGCGCCAGCAGCCAAGACGGAGCGGGGGGATACGAGCAGTACTTC. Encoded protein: CASSQDGAGGYEQYF.

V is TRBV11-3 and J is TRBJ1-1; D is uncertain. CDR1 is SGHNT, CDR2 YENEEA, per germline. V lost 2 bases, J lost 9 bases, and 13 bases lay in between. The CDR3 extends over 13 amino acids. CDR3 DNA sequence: TGTGCCAGCAGCTTAAGTCCCAGTACCCAAGCTTTCTTT. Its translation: CASSLSPSTQAFF.

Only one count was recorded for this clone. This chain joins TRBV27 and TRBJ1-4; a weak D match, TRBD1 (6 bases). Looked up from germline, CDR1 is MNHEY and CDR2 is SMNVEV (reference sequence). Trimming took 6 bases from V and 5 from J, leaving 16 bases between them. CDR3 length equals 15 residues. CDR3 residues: CASSTRQELNEKLFF. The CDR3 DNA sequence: TGTGCCAGCAGCACCCGACAGGAGTTAAATGAAAAACTGTTTTTT.

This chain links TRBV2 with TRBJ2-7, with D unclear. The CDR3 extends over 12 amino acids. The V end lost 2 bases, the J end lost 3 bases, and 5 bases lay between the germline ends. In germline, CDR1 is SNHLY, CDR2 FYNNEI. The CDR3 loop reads CASSEPFYEQYF. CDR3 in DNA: TGTGCCAGCAGTGAACCGTTCTACGAGCAGTACTTC.